This note documents a single TCR beta chain sequence. Its antigen is not known. The CDR3 goes on 3 residues after the read ends, and that part is filled in from the germline J gene. Sequencing used immunoSEQ multiplex PCR; TCRdb keeps in-frame clones, though not all of them. The data show about 30,000 clones, and the top ten clones hold roughly 14%. The record originates from a study of Tregs in tolerant kidney transplant recipients. Study results and limitations: Validation in larger populations is needed because few patients were studied. Changing PCR primers prevented nucleotide comparison between some patients' samples. Tolerant patients' donor-specific Tregs expanded beyond overall Tregs, suggesting antigen-driven growth.

Unstimulated Tregs (CD4+CD25+CD127-) and CD4+CD25- non-Tregs were sorted from PBMCs. Germline CDR1 is MNHEY and CDR2 is SVGEGT. V lost 6 bases to trimming and J lost 2 bases; unmatched junction nucleotides: 6. CDR3 length: 15 residues. The chain uses TRBV6-2 or TRBV6-3 and TRBJ2-7, with 11 bases identical to TRBD2. The source was CD8+ T cells from blood, collected before the transplant. The sequence came from a human donor who received a combined kidney and bone marrow transplant. CDR3 region: CASRVAGGFAYEQYF. The CDR3 bases that were read are TGTGCCAGCAGAGTAGCGGGAGGGTTTGCCTACGAG.